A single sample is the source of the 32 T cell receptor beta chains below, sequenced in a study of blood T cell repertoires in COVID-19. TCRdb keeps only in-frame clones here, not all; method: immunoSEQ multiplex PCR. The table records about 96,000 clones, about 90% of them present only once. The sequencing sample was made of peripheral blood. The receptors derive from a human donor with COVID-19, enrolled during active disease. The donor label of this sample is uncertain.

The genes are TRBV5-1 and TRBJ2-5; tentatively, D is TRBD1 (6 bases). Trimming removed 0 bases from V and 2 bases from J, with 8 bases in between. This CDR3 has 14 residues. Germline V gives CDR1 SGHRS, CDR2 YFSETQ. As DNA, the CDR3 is TGCGCCAGCAGCTTGGTCAGGGGTCAAGAGACCCAGTACTTC. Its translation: CASSLVRGQETQYF.

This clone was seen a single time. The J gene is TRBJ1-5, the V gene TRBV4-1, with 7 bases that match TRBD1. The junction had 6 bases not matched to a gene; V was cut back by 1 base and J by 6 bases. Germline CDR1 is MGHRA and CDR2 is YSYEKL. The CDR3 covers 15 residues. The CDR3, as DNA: TGCGCCAGCAGCCAAGTCTCAGGGGGTGGTCAGCCCCAGCATTTT. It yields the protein CASSQVSGGGQPQHF.

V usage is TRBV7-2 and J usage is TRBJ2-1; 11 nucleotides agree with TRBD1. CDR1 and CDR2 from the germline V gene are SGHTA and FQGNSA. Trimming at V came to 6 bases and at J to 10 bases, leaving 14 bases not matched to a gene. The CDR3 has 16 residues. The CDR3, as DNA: TGTGCCAGCAGAAACGTCCCGGGACAGGGGGATCGAGAGCAGTTCTTC. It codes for CASRNVPGQGDREQFF.

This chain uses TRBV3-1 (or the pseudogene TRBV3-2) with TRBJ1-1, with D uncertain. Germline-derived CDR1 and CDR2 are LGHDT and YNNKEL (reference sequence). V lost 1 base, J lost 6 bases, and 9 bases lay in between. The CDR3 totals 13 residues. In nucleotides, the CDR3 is TGTGCCAGCAGCCAAGGTCAGGCCTCTGAAGCTTTCTTT. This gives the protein CASSQGQASEAFF.

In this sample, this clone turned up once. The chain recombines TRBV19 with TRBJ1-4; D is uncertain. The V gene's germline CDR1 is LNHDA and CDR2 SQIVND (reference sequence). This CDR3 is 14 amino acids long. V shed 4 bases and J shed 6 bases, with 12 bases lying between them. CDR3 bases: TGTGCCAGTAGTACCCGGAGTTCAGATGAAAAACTGTTTTTT. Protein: CASSTRSSDEKLFF.

As DNA, the CDR3 is TGTGCCAGCAGCTTAAACGGGCAGGGGGCAACTAATGAAAAACTGTTTTTT. It translates to CASSLNGQGATNEKLFF. The rearrangement uses TRBV7-2 and TRBJ1-4; TRBD1 matches at 7 bases. CDR1 SGHTA and CDR2 FQGNSA come from the germline V gene. V shed 2 bases, J shed 0 bases, and the junction held 6 bases outside the gene matches. The CDR3 spans 17 residues.

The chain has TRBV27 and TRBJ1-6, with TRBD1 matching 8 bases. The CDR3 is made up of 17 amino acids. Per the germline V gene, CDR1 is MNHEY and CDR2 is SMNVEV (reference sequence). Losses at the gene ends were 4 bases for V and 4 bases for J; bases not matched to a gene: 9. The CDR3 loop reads CASSWAGGPSYNSPLHF. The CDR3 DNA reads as TGTGCCAGCAGTTGGGCAGGGGGCCCCAGTTATAATTCACCCCTCCACTTT.

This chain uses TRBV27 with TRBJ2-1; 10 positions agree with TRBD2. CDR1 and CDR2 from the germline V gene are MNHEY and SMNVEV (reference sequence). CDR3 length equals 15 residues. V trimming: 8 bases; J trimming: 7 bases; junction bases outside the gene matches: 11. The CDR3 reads CASRAGGLLSNEQFF. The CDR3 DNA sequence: TGTGCCAGCCGAGCGGGGGGGCTTCTTTCGAATGAGCAGTTCTTC.

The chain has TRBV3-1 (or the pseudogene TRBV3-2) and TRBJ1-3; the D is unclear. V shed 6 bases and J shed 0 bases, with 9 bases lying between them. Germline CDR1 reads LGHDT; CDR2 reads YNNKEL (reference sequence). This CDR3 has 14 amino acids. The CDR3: CASSRDYSGNTIYF. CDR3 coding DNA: TGTGCCAGCAGTCGGGATTACTCTGGAAACACCATATATTTT.

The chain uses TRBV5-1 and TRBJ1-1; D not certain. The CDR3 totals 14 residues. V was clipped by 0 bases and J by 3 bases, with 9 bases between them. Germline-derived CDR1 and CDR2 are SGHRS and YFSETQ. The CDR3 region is CASSLAEGDTEAFF. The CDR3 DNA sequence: TGCGCCAGCAGCTTGGCGGAAGGAGACACTGAAGCTTTCTTT.

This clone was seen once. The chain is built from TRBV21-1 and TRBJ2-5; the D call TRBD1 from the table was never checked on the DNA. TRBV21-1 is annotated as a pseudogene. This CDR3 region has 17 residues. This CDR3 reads CASSKALIRGTEETQYF. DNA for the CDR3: TGTGCCAGCAGCAAAGCGCTTATTAGAGGGACAGAAGAGACCCAGTACTTC.

CDR3 coding DNA: TGTGCCAGCAGCCCGAGTGGACAGTCCAAAAACATTCAGTACTTC. Protein product: CASSPSGQSKNIQYF. The chain employs TRBV3-1 (or the pseudogene TRBV3-2) and TRBJ2-4; tentative D call: TRBD1 (6 bases). CDR1 is LGHDT and CDR2 is YNNKEL in the germline V gene (reference sequence). CDR3 length: 15 residues. V gave up 4 bases and J gave up 2 bases, with 12 bases separating them.

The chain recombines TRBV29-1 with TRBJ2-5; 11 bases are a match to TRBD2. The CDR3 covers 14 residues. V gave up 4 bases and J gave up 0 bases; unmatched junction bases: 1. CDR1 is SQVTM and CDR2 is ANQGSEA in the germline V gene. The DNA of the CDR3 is TGCAGCGTTGTGGGACTAGCGGACCAAGAGACCCAGTACTTC. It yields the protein CSVVGLADQETQYF. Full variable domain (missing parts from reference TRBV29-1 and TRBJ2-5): SAVISQKPSRDICQRGTSLTIQCQVDSQVTMMFWYRQQPGQSLTLIATANQGSEATYESGFVIDKFPISRPNLTFSTLTVSNMSPEDSSIYLCSVVGLADQETQYFGPGTRLLVL.

The CDR3 sequence is CASSKGYGVSGNTIYF. Written as DNA, the CDR3 is TGTGCCAGCAGCAAAGGATACGGGGTCTCCGGAAACACCATATATTTT. This chain uses TRBV21-1 with TRBJ1-3. TRBV21-1 is a pseudogene locus. This CDR3 has 16 amino acids.

The CDR3 DNA follows: TGTGCCAGCAGCCTAGGACTAGCGGGGGGGCCAGATACGCAGTATTTT. This encodes CASSLGLAGGPDTQYF. The gene calls are TRBV7-2 and TRBJ2-3; 15 nucleotides agree with TRBD2. This CDR3 has 16 amino acids. J gave up 4 bases and V 5 bases, and 4 bases lay outside the gene matches. Germline CDR1 and CDR2: SGHTA and FQGNSA. The full variable domain, in which reference TRBV7-2 and TRBJ2-3 provide the parts outside the CDR3, is GAGVSQSPSNKVTEKGKDVELRCDPISGHTALYWYRQSLGQGLEFLIYFQGNSAPDKSGLPSDRFSAERTGGSVSTLTIQRTQQEDSAVYLCASSLGLAGGPDTQYFGPGTRLTVL.

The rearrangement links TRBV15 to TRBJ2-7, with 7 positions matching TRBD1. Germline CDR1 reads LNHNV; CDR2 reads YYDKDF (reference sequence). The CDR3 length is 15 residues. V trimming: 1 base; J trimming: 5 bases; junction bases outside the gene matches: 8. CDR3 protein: CATSRGTGIVDEQYF. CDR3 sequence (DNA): TGTGCCACCAGCAGAGGGACAGGCATCGTAGACGAGCAGTACTTC.

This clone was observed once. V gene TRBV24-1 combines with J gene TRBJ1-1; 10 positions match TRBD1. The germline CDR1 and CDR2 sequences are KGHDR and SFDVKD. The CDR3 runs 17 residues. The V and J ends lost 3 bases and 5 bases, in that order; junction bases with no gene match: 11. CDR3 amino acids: CATSDAPGQGRETEAFF. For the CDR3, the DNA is TGTGCCACCAGTGATGCTCCGGGACAGGGGCGCGAAACTGAAGCTTTCTTT.

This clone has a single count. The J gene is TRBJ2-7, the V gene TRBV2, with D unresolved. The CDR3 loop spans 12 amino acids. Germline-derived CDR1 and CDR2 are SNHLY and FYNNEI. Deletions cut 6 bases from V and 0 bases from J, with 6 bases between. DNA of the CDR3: TGTGCCAGCAGCTACGTCTCCTACGAGCAGTACTTC. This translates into CASSYVSYEQYF. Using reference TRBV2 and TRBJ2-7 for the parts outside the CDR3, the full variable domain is EPEVTQTPSHQVTQMGQEVILRCVPISNHLYFYWYRQILGQKVEFLVSFYNNEISEKSEIFDDQFSVERPDGSNFTLKIRSTKLEDSAMYFCASSYVSYEQYFGPGTRLTVT.

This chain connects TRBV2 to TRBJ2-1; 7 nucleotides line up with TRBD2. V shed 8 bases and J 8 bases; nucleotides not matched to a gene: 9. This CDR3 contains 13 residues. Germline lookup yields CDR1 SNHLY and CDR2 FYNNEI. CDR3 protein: CASAGSGDDEQFF. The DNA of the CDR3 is TGTGCCAGCGCCGGGAGCGGGGACGATGAGCAGTTCTTC.

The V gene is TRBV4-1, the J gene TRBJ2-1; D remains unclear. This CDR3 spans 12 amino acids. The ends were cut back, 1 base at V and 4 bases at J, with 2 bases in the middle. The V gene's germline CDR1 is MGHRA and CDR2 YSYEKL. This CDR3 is CASSQVYNEQFF. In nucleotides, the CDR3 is TGCGCCAGCAGCCAAGTATACAATGAGCAGTTCTTC.

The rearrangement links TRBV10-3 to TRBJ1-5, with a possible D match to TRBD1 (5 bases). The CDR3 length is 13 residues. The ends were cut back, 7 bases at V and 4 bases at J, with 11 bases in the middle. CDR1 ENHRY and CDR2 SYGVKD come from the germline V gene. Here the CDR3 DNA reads TGTGCCATCAACCAGGGTGGAAATCAGCCCCAGCATTTT. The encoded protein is CAINQGGNQPQHF.

Here the CDR3 reads CASTGLRGWEQFF. The DNA of the CDR3 is TGTGCCAGCACCGGCCTCAGGGGTTGGGAGCAGTTCTTC. This chain joins TRBV27 and TRBJ2-1; possibly TRBD1 for D (6 bases). Trimming took off 7 bases at V and 10 bases at J, with 17 bases between the two ends. Germline CDR1 is MNHEY and CDR2 is SMNVEV (reference sequence). The CDR3 runs 13 residues.

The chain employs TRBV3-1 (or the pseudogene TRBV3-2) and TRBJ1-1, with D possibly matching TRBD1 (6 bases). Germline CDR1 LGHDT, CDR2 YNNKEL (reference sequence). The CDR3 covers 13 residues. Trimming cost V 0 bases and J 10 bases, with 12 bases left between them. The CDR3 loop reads CASSQDAVRGAFF. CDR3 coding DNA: TGTGCCAGCAGCCAAGATGCAGTCAGGGGAGCTTTCTTT.

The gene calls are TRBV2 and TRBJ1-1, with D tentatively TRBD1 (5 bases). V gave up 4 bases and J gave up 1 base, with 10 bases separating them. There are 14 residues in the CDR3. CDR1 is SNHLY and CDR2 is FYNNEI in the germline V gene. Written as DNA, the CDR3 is TGTGCCAGCAGTGCCGCGACAGCGAACACTGAAGCTTTCTTT. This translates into CASSAATANTEAFF.

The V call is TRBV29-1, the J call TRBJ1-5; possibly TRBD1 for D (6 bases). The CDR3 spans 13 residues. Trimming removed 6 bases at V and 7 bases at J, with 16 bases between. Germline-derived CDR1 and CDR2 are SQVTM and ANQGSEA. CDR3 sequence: CSVGGTSAQPQHF. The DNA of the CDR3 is TGCAGCGTCGGGGGGACATCTGCCCAGCCCCAGCATTTT.

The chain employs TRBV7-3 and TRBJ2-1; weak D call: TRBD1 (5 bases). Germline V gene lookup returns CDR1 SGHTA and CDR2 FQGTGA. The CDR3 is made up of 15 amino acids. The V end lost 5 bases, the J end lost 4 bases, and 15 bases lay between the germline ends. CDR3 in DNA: TGTGCCAGCAGCCTGGGGCAGGGCCCTTACAATGAGCAGTTCTTC. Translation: CASSLGQGPYNEQFF.

This CDR3 is CASSLQENTIYF. The CDR3 DNA follows: TGTGCCAGCAGCTTACAGGAAAACACCATATATTTT. This chain links TRBV5-6 with TRBJ1-3; TRBD1 might be the D (5 bases). Trimming removed 2 bases at V and 6 bases at J, with 6 bases between. Germline V gene data show CDR1 as SGHDT and CDR2 as YYEEEE. The CDR3 length is 12 residues.

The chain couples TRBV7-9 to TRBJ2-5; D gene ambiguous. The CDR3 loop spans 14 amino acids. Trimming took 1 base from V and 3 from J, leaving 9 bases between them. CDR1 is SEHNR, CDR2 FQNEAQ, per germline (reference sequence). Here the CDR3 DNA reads TGTGCCAGCAGCTTAGTTGGCAGGAAAGAGACCCAGTACTTC. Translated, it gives CASSLVGRKETQYF.

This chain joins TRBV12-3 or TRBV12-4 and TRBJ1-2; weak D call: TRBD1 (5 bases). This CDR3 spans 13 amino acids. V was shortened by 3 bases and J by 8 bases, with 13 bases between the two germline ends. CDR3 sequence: CASSLSQGGGYTF. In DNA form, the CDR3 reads TGTGCCAGCAGTTTGAGCCAGGGAGGGGGCTACACCTTC.

The CDR3 protein is CASSRRRLAESSYNEQFF. CDR3 nucleotide sequence: TGTGCCAGCAGCCGCCGGCGACTAGCCGAGAGCTCCTACAATGAGCAGTTCTTC. V and J are TRBV4-2 and TRBJ2-1; 7 nucleotides align to TRBD2. Germline CDR1 and CDR2: LGHNA and YNFKEQ. After removal of 4 bases from V and 0 bases from J, the junction contained 12 bases not matched to a gene. The CDR3 consists of 18 residues.

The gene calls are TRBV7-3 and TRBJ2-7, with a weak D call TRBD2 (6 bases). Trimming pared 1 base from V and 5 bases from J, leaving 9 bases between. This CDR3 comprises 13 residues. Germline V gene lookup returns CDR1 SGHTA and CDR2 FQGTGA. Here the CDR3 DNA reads TGTGCCAGCAGCTTAAACGGAGGGAACGAGCAGTACTTC. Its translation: CASSLNGGNEQYF.

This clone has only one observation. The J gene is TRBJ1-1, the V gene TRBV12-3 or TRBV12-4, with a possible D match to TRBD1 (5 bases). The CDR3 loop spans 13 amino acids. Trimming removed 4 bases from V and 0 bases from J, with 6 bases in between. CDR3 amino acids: CASSSTVNTEAFF. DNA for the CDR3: TGTGCCAGCAGTTCGACAGTGAACACTGAAGCTTTCTTT.